The 12 T cell receptor beta chains given below trace back to one sample, sequenced in a study of long-term antiretroviral therapy in people with HIV. Investigators performed immunoSEQ version v3.0 at survey level. Sequencing used immunoSEQ multiplex PCR; TCRdb keeps in-frame clones, though not all of them. There are tens of thousands of clones in the sample; over 70% occur only once, and under 8.5% lies in the top ten. The source was unsorted PBMCs, collected 3.1 years after starting antiretroviral therapy. These receptors were obtained from a woman between 45 and 60 years old with HIV.

The rearrangement uses TRBV28 and TRBJ2-7; no definite D call. CDR3 length: 14 residues. V lost 10 bases, J lost 0 bases, and 16 bases lay in between. Germline-derived CDR1 and CDR2 are MDHEN and SYDVKM. In DNA form, the CDR3 reads TGTGCCACCTATCCTGGCGGATACTCCTACGAGCAGTACTTC. The encoded protein is CATYPGGYSYEQYF.

This clone appeared a single time. This rearrangement joins TRBV6-5 to TRBJ1-2; 8 nucleotides match TRBD1. Germline V gene lookup returns CDR1 MNHEY and CDR2 SVGAGI. The CDR3 length is 13 residues. Trimming at V came to 5 bases and at J to 8 bases, leaving 7 bases not matched to a gene. In DNA, the CDR3 is TGTGCCAGCAGTGAACGGAACAGGGGGGGCTACACCTTC. Its translation is CASSERNRGGYTF.

The J gene is TRBJ2-5, the V gene TRBV7-9; weak D call: TRBD2 (6 bases). Germline V lookup: CDR1 SEHNR, CDR2 FQNEAQ (reference sequence). This CDR3 is 15 amino acids long. Trimming left V 1 base short and J 5 bases short, with 14 bases between. CDR3 protein: CASSLVRPAGETQYF. CDR3 nucleotide sequence: TGTGCCAGCAGCTTAGTTCGGCCGGCGGGGGAGACCCAGTACTTC.

This sequence joins TRBV30 and TRBJ2-7; no definite D call. V gave up 0 bases and J gave up 4 bases, with 7 bases separating them. Germline V lookup: CDR1 GTSNPN, CDR2 SVGIG (reference sequence). The CDR3 loop spans 12 amino acids. The CDR3 here is CAWSVMEYEQYF. The DNA of the CDR3 is TGTGCCTGGAGTGTTATGGAGTACGAGCAGTACTTC.

This clone appeared once. The rearrangement links TRBV9 to TRBJ1-1; maybe TRBD1 (5 bases). V gave up 0 bases and J gave up 1 base, with 10 bases separating them. The CDR3 runs to 15 residues. Germline assignment: CDR1 SGDLS and CDR2 YYNGEE. The CDR3 DNA sequence: TGTGCCAGCAGCGTAGCTCCCCAGGGGAACACTGAAGCTTTCTTT. This translates into CASSVAPQGNTEAFF. Complete variable domain (other parts from reference TRBV9 and TRBJ1-1): DSGVTQTPKHLITATGQRVTLRCSPRSGDLSVYWYQQSLDQGLQFLIQYYNGEERAKGNILERFSAQQFPDLHSELNLSSLELGDSALYFCASSVAPQGNTEAFFGQGTRLTVV.

This chain uses TRBV6-6 with TRBJ1-4; perhaps TRBD1 as D (5 bases). Germline-derived CDR1 and CDR2 are MNHNY and SVGAGI (reference sequence). Trimming shortened V by 10 bases and J by 8 bases, and 14 bases separated the two germline ends. This CDR3 is built from 12 residues. In nucleotides, the CDR3 is TGTGCCACGACGGGGGACGGCGAAAAACTGTTTTTT. Translation gives CATTGDGEKLFF.

This sequence joins TRBV14 and TRBJ2-5; 7 nucleotides line up with TRBD2. The germline CDR1 and CDR2 sequences are SGHDN and FVKESK. The CDR3 totals 17 residues. With 1 base clipped from V and 5 bases from J, the junction kept 13 bases outside the gene matches. The CDR3 bases are TGTGCCAGCAGCCAAGGTGTCGGGCTAGCGGTTTCGGAGACCCAGTACTTC. This translates into CASSQGVGLAVSETQYF.

This clone was picked up one time. V usage is TRBV6-6 and J usage is TRBJ2-5, with a weak D call TRBD2 (6 bases). CDR3 size: 15 residues. V was shortened by 0 bases and J by 4 bases, with 12 bases between the two germline ends. Germline values: CDR1 MNHNY, CDR2 SVGAGI (reference sequence). CDR3 region: CASSYSTRGRETQYF. DNA for the CDR3: TGTGCCAGCAGTTACTCGACGCGGGGACGAGAGACCCAGTACTTC.

This clone was seen only a few times. The chain combines TRBV4-1 with TRBJ1-6, with D unclear. Germline CDR1 is MGHRA and CDR2 is YSYEKL. Trimming shortened V by 0 bases and J by 7 bases, and 19 bases separated the two germline ends. This CDR3 spans 18 amino acids. CDR3 amino acids: CASSQERDLPNRNSPLHF. Here the CDR3 DNA reads TGCGCCAGCAGCCAAGAGCGAGATCTTCCCAACCGAAATTCACCCCTCCACTTT.

The V and J genes are TRBV14 and TRBJ2-1, with TRBD2 matching 15 bases. This CDR3 is 15 amino acids long. Losses at the gene ends were 5 bases for V and 9 bases for J; bases not matched to a gene: 5. Per the germline V gene, CDR1 is SGHDN and CDR2 is FVKESK. The CDR3 loop reads CASSSWTSGGAEQFF. The CDR3 coding sequence is TGTGCCAGCAGCTCCTGGACTAGCGGGGGGGCTGAGCAGTTCTTC.

The J gene is TRBJ1-2, the V gene TRBV11-2, with a weak D call TRBD1 (5 bases). Trimming took off 6 bases at V and 0 bases at J, with 14 bases between the two ends. Germline loops: CDR1 SGHAT, CDR2 FQNNGV. This CDR3 comprises 15 residues. The CDR3 region is CASRPGDRANYGYTF. CDR3 nucleotides: TGTGCCAGCAGGCCCGGGGACCGAGCTAACTATGGCTACACCTTC.

The rearrangement uses TRBV30 and TRBJ2-1, with D possibly matching TRBD1 (6 bases). CDR3 length: 13 residues. Deletions cut 3 bases from V and 0 bases from J, with 6 bases between. CDR1 and CDR2 from the germline V gene are GTSNPN and SVGIG (reference sequence). DNA of the CDR3: TGTGCCTGGAGGGACAGCTCCTACAATGAGCAGTTCTTC. It encodes CAWRDSSYNEQFF.